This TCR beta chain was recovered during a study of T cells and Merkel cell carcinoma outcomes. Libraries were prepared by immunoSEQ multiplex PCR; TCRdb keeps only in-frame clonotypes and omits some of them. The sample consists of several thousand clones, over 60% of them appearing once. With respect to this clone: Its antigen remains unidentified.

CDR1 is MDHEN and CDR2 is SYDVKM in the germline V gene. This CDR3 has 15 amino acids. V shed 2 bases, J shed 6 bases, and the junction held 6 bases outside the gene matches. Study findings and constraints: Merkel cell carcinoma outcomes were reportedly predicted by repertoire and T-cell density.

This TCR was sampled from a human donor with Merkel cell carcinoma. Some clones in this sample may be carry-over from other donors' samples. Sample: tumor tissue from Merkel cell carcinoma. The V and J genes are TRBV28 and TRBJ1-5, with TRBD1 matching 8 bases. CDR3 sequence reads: CASSLGQGYRQPQHF. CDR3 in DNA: TGTGCCAGCAGTTTAGGACAGGGATACCGTCAGCCCCAGCATTTT.